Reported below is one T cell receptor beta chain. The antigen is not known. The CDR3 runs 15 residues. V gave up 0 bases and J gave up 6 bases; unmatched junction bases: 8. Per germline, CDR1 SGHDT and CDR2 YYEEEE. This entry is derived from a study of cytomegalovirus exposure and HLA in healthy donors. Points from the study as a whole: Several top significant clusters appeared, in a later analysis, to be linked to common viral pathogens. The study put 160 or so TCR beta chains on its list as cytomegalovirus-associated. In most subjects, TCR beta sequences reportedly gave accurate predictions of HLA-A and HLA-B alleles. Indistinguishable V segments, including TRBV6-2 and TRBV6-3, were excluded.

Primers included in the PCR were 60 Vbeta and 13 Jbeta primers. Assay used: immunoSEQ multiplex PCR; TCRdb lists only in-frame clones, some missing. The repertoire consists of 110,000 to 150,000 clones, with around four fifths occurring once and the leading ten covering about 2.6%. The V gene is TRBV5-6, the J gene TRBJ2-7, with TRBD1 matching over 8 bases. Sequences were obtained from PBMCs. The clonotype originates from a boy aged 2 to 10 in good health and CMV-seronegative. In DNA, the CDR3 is TGTGCCAGCAGCTTGGTGACAGGGGAATCACCCGAGCAGTACTTC. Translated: CASSLVTGESPEQYF.